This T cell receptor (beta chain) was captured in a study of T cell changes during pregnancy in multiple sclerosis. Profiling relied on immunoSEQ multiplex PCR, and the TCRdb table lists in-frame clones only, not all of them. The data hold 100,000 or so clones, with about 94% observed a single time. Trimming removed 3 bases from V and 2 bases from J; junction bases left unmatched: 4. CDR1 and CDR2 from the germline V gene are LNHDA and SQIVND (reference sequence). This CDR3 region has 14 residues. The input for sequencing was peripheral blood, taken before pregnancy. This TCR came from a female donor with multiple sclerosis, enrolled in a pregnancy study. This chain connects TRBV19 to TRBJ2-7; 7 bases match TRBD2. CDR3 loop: CASSMGGPPYEQYF. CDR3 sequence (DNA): TGTGCCAGTAGTATGGGAGGGCCCCCCTACGAGCAGTACTTC.